What follows is one T cell receptor beta chain and its context. The data stem from a study of blood T cell repertoires in COVID-19. Study summary: Samples came from the United States, Italy and Spain, spanning acute and convalescent COVID-19. Sources were T cells, B-cell-depleted T cells, or PBMCs; the material itself was cDNA or gDNA.

In the authors' methods: From reference gene primer amplification, estimates of nucleated cell counts were derived. TCRdb's table, derived via immunoSEQ multiplex PCR, lists solely in-frame clones and lacks some. The V and J calls and clone size come from that table; D and trimming were worked out from the DNA. This table holds about 85,000 clones, around 85% found once. The origin of this receptor is a man in his 60s with acute or convalescent COVID-19. Sequenced: peripheral blood.

CDR3 DNA: TGTGCCAGCAGCTTAAGGACAGGGGGCGGAGGTGAGCAGTACTTC. Protein sequence: CASSLRTGGGGEQYF. V gene TRBV7-2 combines with J gene TRBJ2-7, with 11 bases matching TRBD1. This CDR3 has 15 residues. The V gene end was trimmed by 2 bases and the J gene end by 7 bases; junction bases not matched to a gene: 7. Germline V CDR1 and CDR2: SGHTA, FQGNSA.